The entry that follows covers one T cell receptor beta chain sequence. The antigen is unknown. Flow cytometry had shown expanded CD8+CD57+ cells in the patients chosen for sequencing. In all patients, the disease was severe acquired aplastic anemia. No therapy was given to patients before blood sampling. This record comes from a study of CD8+CD57+ T cells in acquired aplastic anemia. Study at large: On average, sorted CD4+ and CD8+ cells gave 3.2 ug of DNA. Study results and limitations: A set of twenty-nine CD8+ CDR3 sequences was shared between patients and controls, and these sequences appeared highly expressed in patients.

Genomic DNA acted as the template from which TCR beta VDJ combination and CDR3 sequence profiling were carried out. TCRdb redid the calling of the reads with MiXCR, one entry per CDR3 protein. The sample contains roughly 280,000 distinct CDR3 sequences, 45% to 65% of which appear only once. The sample comprised sorted CD4+, CD8+, or CD8+CD57+ T cells (not recorded which) from PBMCs. This TCR derives from a human donor with aplastic anemia.

The CDR3 sequence is CASSIRGTDFSNQPQHF. DNA for the CDR3: TGTGCCAGTAGTATTAGGGGGACAGATTTTAGCAATCAGCCCCAGCATTTT. The V call is TRBV19, the J call TRBJ1-5; 7 nucleotides agree with TRBD1. V lost 3 bases and J lost 0; bases outside the gene matches: 8. Germline-derived CDR1 and CDR2 are LNHDA and SQIVND (reference sequence). The CDR3 runs to 17 residues.